This is a list of T cell receptor beta chains from one sample in a study of cytomegalovirus exposure and HLA in healthy donors. Assay: immunoSEQ multiplex PCR; the TCRdb copy retains only in-frame clones and omits some. The sample has over 150,000 clones; roughly four fifths are singletons. Source material: PBMCs. These receptors were collected from a man in his fifties in good health and CMV-seropositive. Both conserved end residues are part of each CDR3. A D gene is named only where the DNA matches it firmly. The size of a clone is reported for some rows only, either as once, few or many, or as a class for expanded clones.

d_gene: TRBD2
j_gene: TRBJ2-7
v_gene: TRBV7-9
abundance: -
CDR3aa: CASSLIREGYEQYF
CDR3nt: TGTGCCAGCAGCTTAATACGGGAGGGTTACGAGCAGTACTTC

d_gene: TRBD2
j_gene: TRBJ2-1
v_gene: TRBV27
abundance: -
CDR3aa: CASRRAGGPANEQFF
CDR3nt: TGTGCCAGCAGGCGAGCGGGAGGGCCCGCGAATGAGCAGTTCTTC

d_gene: -
j_gene: TRBJ2-3
v_gene: TRBV7-2
abundance: -
CDR3aa: CASSPRASLITDTQYF
CDR3nt: TGTGCCAGCAGCCCCCGCGCAAGTTTAATCACAGATACGCAGTATTTT

d_gene: TRBD2
j_gene: TRBJ2-1
v_gene: TRBV6-5
abundance: -
CDR3aa: CASIPSGGTYNEQFF
CDR3nt: TGTGCCAGCATCCCAAGCGGGGGGACCTACAATGAGCAGTTCTTC

d_gene: TRBD2
j_gene: TRBJ2-7
v_gene: TRBV9
abundance: -
CDR3aa: CASSPPGGSGAPYEQYF
CDR3nt: TGTGCCAGCAGCCCACCGGGTGGGAGCGGGGCACCCTACGAGCAGTACTTC

d_gene: -
j_gene: TRBJ1-4
v_gene: TRBV25-1
abundance: -
CDR3aa: CASGQLGEKLFF
CDR3nt: TGTGCCAGCGGACAGCTCGGTGAAAAACTGTTTTTT

d_gene: TRBD1
j_gene: TRBJ2-2
v_gene: TRBV11-3
abundance: -
CDR3aa: CASSLGRQGDNTGELFF
CDR3nt: TGTGCCAGCAGCTTAGGGAGACAGGGGGATAACACCGGGGAGCTGTTTTTT

d_gene: -
j_gene: TRBJ2-2
v_gene: TRBV11-3
abundance: -
CDR3aa: CASSLGRQPTGELFF
CDR3nt: TGTGCCAGCAGCTTAGGAAGACAGCCCACCGGGGAGCTGTTTTTT

d_gene: -
j_gene: TRBJ1-1
v_gene: TRBV4-3
abundance: -
CDR3aa: CASSQETENTEAFF
CDR3nt: TGCGCCAGCAGCCAGGAGACGGAGAACACTGAAGCTTTCTTT

d_gene: -
j_gene: TRBJ1-5
v_gene: TRBV7-6
abundance: -
CDR3aa: CASSREIDQPQHF
CDR3nt: TGTGCCAGCAGCCGGGAGATCGATCAGCCCCAGCATTTT

d_gene: TRBD1
j_gene: TRBJ2-2
v_gene: TRBV18
abundance: -
CDR3aa: CASSPFSGTGNTGELFF
CDR3nt: TGTGCCAGCTCACCATTTTCGGGGACAGGGAACACCGGGGAGCTGTTTTTT

d_gene: -
j_gene: TRBJ2-1
v_gene: TRBV5-1
abundance: -
CDR3aa: CASSLEWGDGFF
CDR3nt: TGCGCCAGCAGCTTGGAATGGGGGGACGGGTTCTTC

d_gene: TRBD1
j_gene: TRBJ1-2
v_gene: TRBV9
abundance: -
CDR3aa: CASSGAGTGLSYGYTF
CDR3nt: TGTGCCAGCAGCGGTGCCGGGACAGGGTTGTCCTATGGCTACACCTTC

d_gene: -
j_gene: TRBJ2-7
v_gene: TRBV6-6
abundance: few
CDR3aa: CASSTTRDRAYEQYF
CDR3nt: TGTGCCAGCAGTACTACCCGAGACCGGGCCTACGAGCAGTACTTC

d_gene: TRBD1
j_gene: TRBJ2-7
v_gene: TRBV7-9
abundance: few
CDR3aa: CASSLGQGFHEQYF
CDR3nt: TGTGCCAGCAGCCTGGGACAGGGGTTCCACGAGCAGTACTTC

d_gene: -
j_gene: TRBJ1-5
v_gene: TRBV6-1
abundance: -
CDR3aa: CASSEGRESNQPQHF
CDR3nt: TGTGCCAGCAGTGAAGGTAGGGAGAGCAATCAGCCCCAGCATTTT

d_gene: -
j_gene: TRBJ2-6
v_gene: TRBV5-1
abundance: few
CDR3aa: CASSLFAGANVLTF
CDR3nt: TGCGCCAGCAGCTTGTTTGCGGGTGCCAACGTCCTGACTTTC

d_gene: TRBD2
j_gene: TRBJ2-3
v_gene: TRBV4-3
abundance: -
CDR3aa: CASSQDPGGADTQYF
CDR3nt: TGCGCCAGCAGCCAAGACCCGGGAGGGGCAGATACGCAGTATTTT

d_gene: -
j_gene: TRBJ2-2
v_gene: TRBV30
abundance: -
CDR3aa: CAWSVGVYTGELFF
CDR3nt: TGTGCCTGGAGTGTAGGGGTCTACACCGGGGAGCTGTTTTTT

d_gene: -
j_gene: TRBJ2-5
v_gene: TRBV29-1
abundance: -
CDR3aa: CSGHKGGGGETQYF
CDR3nt: TGCAGCGGACATAAAGGGGGCGGAGGGGAGACCCAGTACTTC

d_gene: TRBD1
j_gene: TRBJ1-4
v_gene: TRBV11-3
abundance: once
CDR3aa: CASSATGGTNEKLFF
CDR3nt: TGTGCCAGCAGCGCGACAGGGGGAACTAATGAAAAACTGTTTTTT

d_gene: TRBD1
j_gene: TRBJ2-7
v_gene: TRBV5-5
abundance: once
CDR3aa: CASSFRDRGYEQYF
CDR3nt: TGTGCCAGCAGCTTCCGGGACAGGGGTTACGAGCAGTACTTC

d_gene: TRBD1
j_gene: TRBJ1-2
v_gene: TRBV6-5
abundance: few
CDR3aa: CASSSTGRYGYTF
CDR3nt: TGTGCCAGCAGTTCGACAGGGAGGTATGGCTACACCTTC

d_gene: -
j_gene: TRBJ2-1
v_gene: TRBV20-1
abundance: -
CDR3aa: CSAAANEQFF
CDR3nt: TGCAGTGCCGCCGCGAATGAGCAGTTCTTC

d_gene: -
j_gene: TRBJ2-7
v_gene: TRBV7-9
abundance: -
CDR3aa: CASSTLTSYEQYF
CDR3nt: TGTGCCAGCAGCACCCTGACTAGTTACGAGCAGTACTTC

d_gene: TRBD2
j_gene: TRBJ2-3
v_gene: TRBV5-1
abundance: -
CDR3aa: CASSFISGIGDTQYF
CDR3nt: TGCGCCAGCAGCTTTATAAGCGGGATTGGGGATACGCAGTATTTT

d_gene: TRBD2
j_gene: TRBJ2-3
v_gene: TRBV7-2
abundance: -
CDR3aa: CASSLEASGLRSDTQYF
CDR3nt: TGTGCCAGCAGCTTAGAGGCTAGCGGGTTAAGGTCGGATACGCAGTATTTT